This record concerns one T cell receptor (beta chain) sequence. Its matching antigen is unknown. Data came from immunoSEQ multiplex PCR; TCRdb stores just in-frame clones and leaves some out. The top ten clones hold 9.4% of a sample with approximately 86,000 clones, around four fifths of them seen once. Trimming shortened V by 2 bases and J by 6 bases, and 14 bases separated the two germline ends. The CDR3 is made up of 15 amino acids. The germline V gene encodes CDR1 SGHTA and CDR2 FQGNSA. This sample is drawn from a study of radiation and T cells in renal cell carcinoma. Study-level points and caveats: Top tumor clonotypes rose in blood 2 weeks post-radiation, then contracted.

Indicated time point: blood 4 weeks post-SBRT, at nephrectomy. Documented treatment: 15 Gy SBRT to primary tumor, nephrectomy 4 weeks later. Nephrectomy followed 15 Gy stereotactic body radiation by 4 weeks. The patient's renal cell carcinoma had clear cell pathology. The clonotype originates from a man aged 45-60 years with renal cell carcinoma. The sample in question was blood, obtained from a patient whose treatment included radiotherapy and nephrectomy. The chain has TRBV7-2 and TRBJ2-1; perhaps TRBD1 as D (8 bases). This chain's CDR3 is CASSLRTGTTNEQFF. In nucleotides, the CDR3 is TGTGCCAGCAGCTTAAGGACAGGGACTACCAATGAGCAGTTCTTC. Complete variable domain (other parts from reference TRBV7-2 and TRBJ2-1): GAGVSQSPSNKVTEKGKDVELRCDPISGHTALYWYRQSLGQGLEFLIYFQGNSAPDKSGLPSDRFSAERTGGSVSTLTIQRTQQEDSAVYLCASSLRTGTTNEQFFGPGTRLTVL.